These 20 T cell receptor beta chains came from one sample sequenced in a study of a mutant IDH1 vaccine in newly diagnosed glioma. This sample's time point: week 35, safety follow-up. The study gave 300 ug of mutant IDH1 20-mer peptide per vaccine dose, with topical imiquimod. No antigen has been identified for these receptors. Sequencing was performed with immunoSEQ multiplex PCR; in TCRdb, only in-frame clones are kept and a portion is missing. The sample contains some 48,000 clones, less than 80% of which appear only once. The material was PBMCs, obtained from a glioma patient whose treatment included an IDH1 peptide vaccine. Source of these receptors: a man aged 35 to 55 with glioma.

This clone has just a few counts. The rearrangement links TRBV13 to TRBJ1-1; unclear D gene. From germline, CDR1 is PRHDT and CDR2 FYEKMQ (reference sequence). V dropped 4 bases and J dropped 3 bases, with 9 bases sitting between them. The CDR3 runs to 13 residues. The CDR3 nucleotides read TGTGCCAGCAGCTCGGATCAGGACACTGAAGCTTTCTTT. The encoded protein is CASSSDQDTEAFF. The full variable domain, its missing parts supplied by reference TRBV13 and TRBJ1-1, is AAGVIQSPRHLIKEKRETATLKCYPIPRHDTVYWYQQGPGQDPQFLISFYEKMQSDKGSIPDRFSAQQFSDYHSELNMSSLELGDSALYFCASSSDQDTEAFFGQGTRLTVV.

V is TRBV7-2 and J is TRBJ1-2; 8 bases fit TRBD1. This CDR3 has 14 amino acids. Per germline, CDR1 SGHTA and CDR2 FQGNSA. After removal of 5 bases from V and 8 bases from J, the junction contained 10 bases not matched to a gene. The CDR3 region is CASSPAIGTGGYTF. CDR3 nucleotide sequence: TGTGCCAGCAGCCCAGCCATCGGGACAGGCGGCTACACCTTC.

This clone was counted a few times. The chain links TRBV11-2 to TRBJ2-7; maybe TRBD1 (6 bases). The CDR3 runs 12 residues. With 5 bases removed from V and 6 bases from J, the gap between germline ends came to 11 bases. The V gene's germline CDR1 is SGHAT and CDR2 FQNNGV. The DNA of the CDR3 is TGTGCCAGCAGCCTAACAGGGACCGAGCAGTACTTC. Encoded protein: CASSLTGTEQYF.

This clone is judged medium-sized (0.01 to 0.1%). The chain joins TRBV18 to TRBJ1-1; a weak D match, TRBD1 (5 bases). Trimming cost V 8 bases and J 7 bases, with 11 bases left between them. This CDR3 region has 11 residues. CDR1 is KGHSH and CDR2 is LQKENI in the germline V gene. The CDR3 bases are TGTGCCAGCCGACGGGGGGATGAAGCTTTCTTT. This codes for CASRRGDEAFF.

This clone turned up a few times. The J gene is TRBJ2-1, the V gene TRBV5-1; 11 bases are shared with TRBD2. V lost 0 bases to trimming and J lost 2 bases; unmatched junction nucleotides: 4. Germline assignment: CDR1 SGHRS and CDR2 YFSETQ. The CDR3 runs to 17 residues. As DNA, the CDR3 is TGCGCCAGCAGCTTGGAGCCTAGCGGGAGGCCCTACAATGAGCAGTTCTTC. This encodes CASSLEPSGRPYNEQFF. The entire variable domain, with the rest obtained from reference TRBV5-1 and TRBJ2-1, is as follows: KAGVTQTPRYLIKTRGQQVTLSCSPISGHRSVSWYQQTPGQGLQFLFEYFSETQRNKGNFPGRFSGRQFSNSRSEMNVSTLELGDSALYLCASSLEPSGRPYNEQFFGPGTRLTVL.

CDR3 protein: CASSFGTSGFTDTQYF. The CDR3 DNA sequence: TGCGCCAGCAGCTTCGGGACTAGCGGCTTCACAGATACGCAGTATTTT. This chain connects TRBV5-1 to TRBJ2-3; 11 bases match TRBD2. Germline values: CDR1 SGHRS, CDR2 YFSETQ. V lost 2 bases, J lost 2 bases, and 4 bases stayed unmatched. CDR3 length: 16 residues. The complete variable domain, with remaining parts taken from reference TRBV5-1 and TRBJ2-3, reads KAGVTQTPRYLIKTRGQQVTLSCSPISGHRSVSWYQQTPGQGLQFLFEYFSETQRNKGNFPGRFSGRQFSNSRSEMNVSTLELGDSALYLCASSFGTSGFTDTQYFGPGTRLTVL.

The V gene is TRBV29-1, the J gene TRBJ2-5; 7 bases match TRBD1. CDR1 and CDR2 from the germline V gene are SQVTM and ANQGSEA. The V gene end was trimmed by 4 bases and the J gene end by 2 bases; junction bases not matched to a gene: 7. The CDR3 has 14 residues. The CDR3 is CSVVRQGQQETQYF. DNA for the CDR3: TGCAGCGTTGTGAGGCAGGGACAGCAAGAGACCCAGTACTTC.

The chain joins TRBV13 to TRBJ2-1; D is unresolved. Looked up from germline, CDR1 is PRHDT and CDR2 is FYEKMQ (reference sequence). The CDR3 is 14 residues long. Trimming removed 2 bases from V and 1 base from J, with 6 bases in between. The CDR3 spells CASSLNWSYNEQFF. The CDR3 region has the DNA TGTGCCAGCAGCTTAAATTGGTCCTACAATGAGCAGTTCTTC.

The rearrangement links TRBV6-5 to TRBJ1-3, with 10 bases fitting TRBD1. The CDR3 loop spans 14 amino acids. CDR1 is MNHEY and CDR2 is SVGAGI in the germline V gene. The junction had 6 bases not matched to a gene; V was cut back by 4 bases and J by 9 bases. CDR3 loop: CASSSRTGGSTIYF. CDR3 nucleotide sequence: TGTGCCAGCAGTTCCAGGACAGGGGGTAGCACCATATATTTT.

This clone was observed a few times. This chain joins TRBV7-2 and TRBJ1-1; 11 nucleotides line up with TRBD1. V shed 1 base, J shed 7 bases, and the junction held 5 bases outside the gene matches. Germline V gives CDR1 SGHTA, CDR2 FQGNSA. The CDR3 has 15 residues. The CDR3 DNA is TGTGCCAGCAGCTTAGGGACAGGGGGCAGTGATGAAGCTTTCTTT. The encoded protein is CASSLGTGGSDEAFF.

The chain uses TRBV6-1 and TRBJ1-1; D is unclear. The ends were cut back, 5 bases at V and 6 bases at J, with 10 bases in the middle. The CDR3 length is 12 residues. Germline V CDR1 and CDR2: MNHNS, SASEGT. CDR3 DNA sequence: TGTGCCAGCAGTATCCTAAACGCTGAAGCTTTCTTT. It specifies CASSILNAEAFF.

The V and J genes are TRBV19 and TRBJ2-4; 9 bases agree with TRBD1. With V trimmed by 5 bases and J by 5 bases, 1 base remained unmatched. The CDR3 length is 13 residues. CDR1 and CDR2 from the germline V gene are LNHDA and SQIVND (reference sequence). CDR3 sequence (DNA): TGTGCCAGTAGTCGGGACAGGGAAAACATTCAGTACTTC. It yields the protein CASSRDRENIQYF. Full variable domain (outside the CDR3, taken from reference TRBV19 and TRBJ2-4): DGGITQSPKYLFRKEGQNVTLSCEQNLNHDAMYWYRQDPGQGLRLIYYSQIVNDFQKGDIAEGYSVSREKKESFPLTVTSAQKNPTAFYLCASSRDRENIQYFGAGTRLSVL.

The genes are TRBV6-9 and TRBJ1-4, with a weak D call TRBD1 (5 bases). V shed 2 bases and J shed 9 bases, with 16 bases lying between them. CDR1 MNHGY and CDR2 SVAAGI come from the germline V gene. This CDR3 has 15 residues. In nucleotides, the CDR3 is TGTGCCAGCAGTTATCGGCAGGGTGTACGACAAAAACTGTTTTTT. This codes for CASSYRQGVRQKLFF.

This clone was observed a handful of times. This chain uses TRBV5-1 with TRBJ2-2; D is possibly TRBD1 (5 bases). In germline, CDR1 is SGHRS, CDR2 YFSETQ. V was clipped by 4 bases and J by 1 base, with 8 bases between them. CDR3 size: 14 residues. In nucleotides, the CDR3 is TGCGCCAGCAGCAGTACAGGGAACACCGGGGAGCTGTTTTTT. This codes for CASSSTGNTGELFF.

This chain joins TRBV11-3 and TRBJ2-3, with 14 bases aligning to TRBD2. The CDR3 is made up of 17 amino acids. In germline, CDR1 is SGHNT, CDR2 YENEEA. The J segment lost 1 base and the V segment lost 3 bases, leaving 3 bases of the junction unmatched. The CDR3 region is CASSFQTSGRGTDTQYF. CDR3 DNA sequence: TGTGCCAGCAGCTTTCAGACTAGCGGGAGGGGCACAGATACGCAGTATTTT.

This clone was seen a few times. V usage is TRBV6-4 and J usage is TRBJ2-1; D may be TRBD2 (7 bases). The CDR3 is made up of 17 amino acids. Germline V lookup: CDR1 MRHNA, CDR2 SNTAGT. The germline V and J ends were trimmed by 0 bases and 4 bases, with 16 bases remaining between them. CDR3 residues: CASSDSARKGGYNEQFF. For the CDR3, the DNA is TGTGCCAGCAGTGACTCTGCCCGAAAGGGGGGGTACAATGAGCAGTTCTTC.

CDR3 sequence reads: CASSLNRRTGGPSDTQYF. In DNA form, the CDR3 reads TGTGCCAGCAGCTTAAACCGCCGAACAGGGGGCCCCTCAGATACGCAGTATTTT. The chain has TRBV7-6 and TRBJ2-3, with TRBD1 identical over 9 bases. CDR1 SGHVS and CDR2 FNYEAQ come from the germline V gene. The ends lost 2 bases at V and 4 bases at J; junction bases unmatched: 13. This CDR3 is 18 amino acids long.

The chain couples TRBV7-9 to TRBJ2-3; D is unresolved. Trimming took off 1 base at V and 2 bases at J, with 10 bases between the two ends. The CDR3 runs to 15 residues. Germline V gives CDR1 SEHNR, CDR2 FQNEAQ (reference sequence). The CDR3 here is CASSLEVNPTDTQYF. DNA of the CDR3: TGTGCCAGCAGCTTAGAAGTAAACCCCACAGATACGCAGTATTTT. Full variable domain (missing parts from reference TRBV7-9 and TRBJ2-3): DTGVSQNPRHKITKRGQNVTFRCDPISEHNRLYWYRQTLGQGPEFLTYFQNEAQLEKSRLLSDRFSAERPKGSFSTLEIQRTEQGDSAMYLCASSLEVNPTDTQYFGPGTRLTVL.

The J gene is TRBJ2-5, the V gene TRBV28; D perhaps matches TRBD1 (6 bases). The CDR3 length is 12 residues. V gave up 8 bases and J gave up 1 base, with 8 bases separating them. CDR1 is MDHEN and CDR2 is SYDVKM in the germline V gene. The CDR3 reads CASRDTQETQYF. CDR3 coding DNA: TGTGCCAGCCGGGACACCCAAGAGACCCAGTACTTC.

This clone was seen once. The chain combines TRBV18 with TRBJ1-2, with 11 bases identical to TRBD1. With V trimmed by 4 bases and J by 3 bases, 4 bases remained unmatched. The CDR3 runs to 15 residues. Germline CDR1 is KGHSH and CDR2 is LQKENI. CDR3 region: CASSLRTGGDYGYTF. For the CDR3, the DNA is TGTGCCAGCTCACTCAGGACAGGGGGCGACTATGGCTACACCTTC.